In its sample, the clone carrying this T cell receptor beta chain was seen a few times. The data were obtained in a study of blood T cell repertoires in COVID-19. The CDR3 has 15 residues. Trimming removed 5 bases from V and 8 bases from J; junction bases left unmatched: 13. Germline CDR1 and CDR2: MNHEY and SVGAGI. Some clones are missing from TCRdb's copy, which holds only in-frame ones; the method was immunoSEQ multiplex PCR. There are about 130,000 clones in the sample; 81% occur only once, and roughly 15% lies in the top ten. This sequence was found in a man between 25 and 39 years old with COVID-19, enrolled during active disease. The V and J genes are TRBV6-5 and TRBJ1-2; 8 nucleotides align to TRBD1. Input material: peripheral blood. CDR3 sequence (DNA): TGTGCCAGCAGTAAGAATCCAGGGGGCGCGGAGGGCTACACCTTC. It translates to CASSKNPGGAEGYTF.